This is a list of T cell receptor beta chains from one sample in a study of prognosis after radiotherapy for stage I lung cancer. TCRdb reprocessed the multiplex PCR reads via MiXCR and lists one record per CDR3 protein. The repertoire holds about 14,000 distinct CDR3 sequences, with around a quarter as singletons. Sequences were derived from PBMCs, sampled before or after stereotactic body radiation therapy (not recorded which). The receptors shown here come from a donor aged 50 or older with non-small cell lung cancer. CDR3s include the opening cysteine and the closing phenylalanine or tryptophan. The order of the fields is D gene, CDR3 length, V gene, clone size, J gene, CDR3 protein, CDR3 DNA. D genes are given only for firm matches. Clone size, where shown, is once, few, many, or a class for clones that have expanded.

>TRBD1|14|TRBV28|many|TRBJ2-5
CASSSGQIQETQYF
TGTGCCAGCAGTTCGGGACAGATCCAAGAGACCCAGTACTTC
>NA|15|TRBV5-1|many|TRBJ2-5
CASSLGAGSVETQYF
TGCGCCAGCAGCTTGGGGGCAGGGAGCGTGGAGACCCAGTACTTC
>NA|17|TRBV19|many|TRBJ2-7
CASSLQPAAPWENEQYF
TGTGCCAGTAGTTTGCAACCAGCGGCACCCTGGGAAAACGAGCAGTACTTC
>NA|12|TRBV6-1|medium-sized|TRBJ1-3
CASRDTGNTIYF
TGTGCCAGCCGGGATACTGGAAACACCATATATTTT
>NA|13|TRBV29-1|many|TRBJ2-4
CSVAGVAKNIQYF
TGCAGCGTTGCTGGGGTAGCCAAAAACATTCAGTACTTC
>NA|16|TRBV10-2|many|TRBJ2-7
CASSEGWARGRYEQYF
TGCGCCAGCAGTGAGGGGTGGGCCCGCGGCCGATACGAGCAGTACTTC
>TRBD1|12|TRBV18|medium-sized|TRBJ2-7
CASSHTGGEQYF
TGTGCCAGCTCACATACAGGGGGCGAGCAGTACTTC
>NA|15|TRBV10-2|many|TRBJ2-2
CASTPKGTNTGELFF
TGCGCCAGCACCCCCAAGGGAACGAACACCGGGGAGCTGTTTTTT
>TRBD1|12|TRBV4-2|many|TRBJ1-1
CASSLDRGEAFF
TGTGCCAGCAGCCTGGACAGGGGTGAAGCTTTCTTT
>NA|12|TRBV28|medium-sized|TRBJ2-7
CASSLLHGEQYF
TGTGCCAGCAGTCTCTTACATGGCGAGCAGTACTTC
>TRBD2|15|TRBV29-1|NA|TRBJ2-7
CSVGGLAGKAGEQYF
TGCAGCGTTGGGGGACTAGCGGGAAAGGCGGGGGAGCAGTACTTC
>NA|14|TRBV7-6|many|TRBJ2-7
CASSRGAGVQEQYF
TGTGCCAGCAGCCGCGGGGCAGGGGTTCAGGAGCAGTACTTC
>NA|14|TRBV19|many|TRBJ1-4
CASSIGGDNEKLFF
TGTGCCAGTAGTATCGGGGGAGATAATGAAAAACTGTTTTTT
>NA|16|TRBV27|medium-sized|TRBJ1-2
CASRPWEGGGEVGYTF
TGTGCCAGCAGGCCCTGGGAGGGCGGGGGAGAAGTGGGCTACACCTTC
>NA|12|TRBV6-1|NA|TRBJ2-7
CTSSLLTYEHYF
TGTACCAGCAGTCTCCTGACCTACGAGCATTACTTC